This passage covers 22 T cell receptor beta chains from one sample sequenced in a study of response to subunit inactivated influenza vaccine. Using its own MiXCR run on the RT-PCR reads, TCRdb lists one record per CDR3 protein. The repertoire holds more than 700,000 distinct CDR3 sequences, with 21% as singletons. Material: PBMCs from blood, obtained roughly 5 days after vaccination. The receptors stem from a man aged 50-59 years who received an inactivated influenza vaccine.

This chain joins TRBV29-1 and TRBJ2-7, with D perhaps matching TRBD2 (6 bases). Trimming took off 1 base at V and 4 bases at J, with 17 bases between the two ends. This CDR3 has 15 amino acids. The germline CDR1 and CDR2 sequences are SQVTM and ANQGSEA. CDR3 sequence: CSVEGPSGEAYEQYF. The CDR3 DNA is TGCAGCGTTGAAGGGCCGAGTGGGGAGGCTTACGAGCAGTACTTC.

The rearrangement uses TRBV27 and TRBJ1-1; 8 positions match TRBD1. CDR3 size: 16 residues. Germline CDR1 reads MNHEY; CDR2 reads SMNVEV (reference sequence). V lost 6 bases and J lost 2; bases outside the gene matches: 11. CDR3: CASSRTGNIYNTEAFF. Here the CDR3 DNA reads TGTGCCAGCAGCCGGACAGGGAACATTTACAACACTGAAGCTTTCTTT.

This chain joins TRBV29-1 and TRBJ2-1, with 8 bases lining up with TRBD2. Germline V CDR1 and CDR2: SQVTM, ANQGSEA. The CDR3 is 16 amino acids. Trimming cost V 1 base and J 7 bases; bases outside gene matches: 12. The CDR3 DNA reads as TGCAGCGTTGAAGGGGCTAACGGGAGGGCCGGGAATGAGCAGTTCTTC. Translated, it gives CSVEGANGRAGNEQFF.

Only a few counts were recorded for this clonotype. The chain combines TRBV18 with TRBJ1-2; D remains unclear. Per the germline V gene, CDR1 is KGHSH and CDR2 is LQKENI. This CDR3 contains 15 residues. Trimming removed 1 base at V and 2 bases at J, with 11 bases between. The chain's CDR3 is CASSPQVVGNYGYTF. CDR3 DNA: TGTGCCAGCTCACCACAAGTGGTGGGGAACTATGGCTACACCTTC.

The rearrangement links TRBV3-1 to TRBJ2-1; 15 bases are shared with TRBD2. The CDR3 runs to 18 residues. The junction had 7 bases not matched to a gene; V was cut back by 0 bases and J by 7 bases. Germline values: CDR1 LGHDT, CDR2 YNNKEL (reference sequence). The CDR3 reads CASSQDGLAGGPRNEQFF. CDR3 nucleotide sequence: TGTGCCAGCAGCCAAGACGGACTAGCGGGAGGGCCACGGAATGAGCAGTTCTTC.

This clonotype was seen only once. The chain has TRBV6-2 or TRBV6-3 and TRBJ1-4; weak D call: TRBD1 (5 bases). This CDR3 is built from 14 residues. The V end was cut by 6 bases, the J end by 0 bases, with 8 bases between. Germline CDR1 MNHEY, CDR2 SVGEGT. CDR3 nucleotide sequence: TGTGCCAGCAGACAGGTGGCAACTAATGAAAAACTGTTTTTT. Amino acid sequence: CASRQVATNEKLFF.

This clonotype was counted at least ten times. The chain combines TRBV20-1 with TRBJ2-1; TRBD2 aligns across 7 bases. J gave up 3 bases and V 3 bases, and 5 bases lay outside the gene matches. The CDR3 has 14 amino acids. Germline lookup yields CDR1 DFQATT and CDR2 SNEGSKA (reference sequence). CDR3 sequence: CSARGREYYNEQFF. For the CDR3, the DNA is TGCAGTGCTAGGGGGCGGGAGTACTACAATGAGCAGTTCTTC.

This clonotype was counted only a few times. The genes are TRBV5-1 and TRBJ2-3, with D maybe TRBD2 (5 bases). V shed 3 bases and J shed 0 bases, with 11 bases lying between them. Germline CDR1 reads SGHRS; CDR2 reads YFSETQ. The CDR3 covers 15 residues. The CDR3 DNA is TGCGCCAGCAGCTCAGGACTCATCAGCACAGATACGCAGTATTTT. Residues: CASSSGLISTDTQYF.

The genes are TRBV4-3 and TRBJ2-5; no definite D call. V lost 0 bases and J 3 bases, leaving 11 bases between the germline ends. The germline gives CDR1 LGHNA, CDR2 YSLEER. There are 15 residues in the CDR3. The CDR3: CASSQDRLPEETQYF. The CDR3 coding sequence is TGCGCCAGCAGCCAAGATAGGCTACCAGAAGAGACCCAGTACTTC.

The chain couples TRBV11-2 to TRBJ2-1; a possible D gene is TRBD1 (6 bases). CDR1 is SGHAT and CDR2 is FQNNGV in the germline V gene. There are 18 residues in the CDR3. V gave up 5 bases and J gave up 2 bases, with 22 bases separating them. The DNA for the CDR3 is TGTGCCAGCAGCCCACCAGGACACAGGGTCCGTGCCTACAATGAGCAGTTCTTC. Protein product: CASSPPGHRVRAYNEQFF. The full variable domain, completed using reference TRBV11-2 and TRBJ2-1, is EAGVAQSPRYKIIEKRQSVAFWCNPISGHATLYWYQQILGQGPKLLIQFQNNGVVDDSQLPKDRFSAERLKGVDSTLKIQPAKLEDSAVYLCASSPPGHRVRAYNEQFFGPGTRLTVL.

This clonotype was observed a handful of times. The genes are TRBV7-2 and TRBJ1-4; maybe TRBD1 (5 bases). Germline CDR1 is SGHTA and CDR2 is FQGNSA. V lost 5 bases to trimming and J lost 2 bases, with 15 bases between them. The CDR3 totals 16 residues. The DNA of the CDR3 is TGTGCCAGCAGCCAGCTCCCAGGGAGGACTAATGAAAAACTGTTTTTT. Amino acid sequence: CASSQLPGRTNEKLFF.

This rearrangement joins TRBV6-2 or TRBV6-3 to TRBJ2-7; 7 nucleotides agree with TRBD2. The CDR3 is 13 residues long. Germline-derived CDR1 and CDR2 are MNHEY and SVGEGT. V lost 6 bases to trimming and J lost 12 bases; unmatched junction nucleotides: 14. CDR3 nucleotide sequence: TGTGCCAGCAGCAGCGGGACCCGCCTGGACCGGTACTTC. Its protein product is CASSSGTRLDRYF.

This chain uses TRBV19 with TRBJ1-5, with D perhaps TRBD1 (5 bases). CDR3 length: 19 residues. CDR1 LNHDA and CDR2 SQIVND come from the germline V gene (reference sequence). V lost 0 bases and J lost 0, with 18 bases in between. This CDR3 reads CASSIDLPGRIYSNQPQHF. As DNA, the CDR3 is TGTGCCAGTAGTATAGACCTCCCGGGACGGATATATAGCAATCAGCCCCAGCATTTT.

V gene TRBV20-1 combines with J gene TRBJ2-3; D perhaps matches TRBD2 (5 bases). Germline V gene sequence: CDR1 DFQATT, CDR2 SNEGSKA (reference sequence). Trimming took 3 bases from V and 2 from J, leaving 15 bases between them. This CDR3 is 15 amino acids long. This CDR3 reads CSARRSERSTDTQYF. The CDR3 nucleotides read TGCAGTGCTAGGCGATCCGAGCGGTCCACAGATACGCAGTATTTT.

This clonotype was seen more than once but under ten times. The chain combines TRBV7-2 with TRBJ1-2; unclear D gene. The CDR3 totals 14 residues. CDR1 is SGHTA and CDR2 is FQGNSA in the germline V gene. Trimming shortened V by 7 bases and J by 8 bases, and 20 bases separated the two germline ends. The CDR3 coding sequence is TGTGCCAGCAATAACGGGCCCAGCGAGGCGGGCTACACCTTC. This gives the protein CASNNGPSEAGYTF. Full variable domain (rest looked up from reference TRBV7-2 and TRBJ1-2): GAGVSQSPSNKVTEKGKDVELRCDPISGHTALYWYRQSLGQGLEFLIYFQGNSAPDKSGLPSDRFSAERTGGSVSTLTIQRTQQEDSAVYLCASNNGPSEAGYTFGSGTRLTVV.

The chain combines TRBV20-1 with TRBJ1-5; D is unresolved. The length of the CDR3 is 16 residues. Germline V gene data show CDR1 as DFQATT and CDR2 as SNEGSKA (reference sequence). The V and J ends lost 0 bases and 1 base respectively, with 13 bases between them. For the CDR3, the DNA is TGCAGTGCTAGAGAGCAGTACGGCAGAAGCAATCAGCCCCAGCATTTT. Translated, it gives CSAREQYGRSNQPQHF.

The table lists this clonotype with a few counts. V is TRBV10-3 and J is TRBJ1-1, with 8 nucleotides matching TRBD1. J gave up 4 bases and V 4 bases, and 11 bases lay outside the gene matches. The CDR3 is made up of 16 amino acids. The germline V gene encodes CDR1 ENHRY and CDR2 SYGVKD. Here the CDR3 DNA reads TGTGCCATCAGTGCTGCTCCAGGACAGGGCGGCACTGAAGCTTTCTTT. Translating it yields CAISAAPGQGGTEAFF.

This clonotype was counted a few times. V gene TRBV28 combines with J gene TRBJ2-5; TRBD2 matches at 10 bases. Losses at the gene ends were 2 bases for V and 5 bases for J; bases not matched to a gene: 5. The CDR3 covers 15 residues. Germline CDR1 and CDR2: MDHEN and SYDVKM. Here the CDR3 DNA reads TGTGCCAGCAGTTTAGTACTAGCGGGAACGGAGACCCAGTACTTC. Residues: CASSLVLAGTETQYF.

This clonotype was seen repeatedly, ten times or more. V usage is TRBV4-1 and J usage is TRBJ2-2; TRBD2 is a possible D gene (5 bases). The germline V gene encodes CDR1 MGHRA and CDR2 YSYEKL. CDR3 size: 15 residues. The V end lost 4 bases, the J end lost 1 base, and 10 bases lay between the germline ends. For the CDR3, the DNA is TGCGCCAGCAGCCTTAGCGTCCTGAACACCGGGGAGCTGTTTTTT. This codes for CASSLSVLNTGELFF.

CDR3 amino acids: CASAYRGGHSYEQYF. The CDR3 coding sequence is TGTGCCAGCGCCTACCGGGGAGGACACTCTTACGAGCAGTACTTC. This chain uses TRBV6-1 with TRBJ2-7, with D tentatively TRBD2 (6 bases). Germline loops: CDR1 MNHNS, CDR2 SASEGT. V was shortened by 8 bases and J by 4 bases, with 21 bases between the two germline ends. The CDR3 loop spans 15 amino acids.

This clonotype was seen only once. This chain connects TRBV12-3 or TRBV12-4 to TRBJ1-1; D is unclear. V lost 3 bases and J 8 bases, leaving 22 bases between the germline ends. This CDR3 has 16 residues. The chain's CDR3 is CASSLVQTATQVEAFF. The DNA of the CDR3 is TGTGCCAGCAGTTTGGTGCAGACCGCTACCCAGGTGGAAGCTTTCTTT.

V usage is TRBV18 and J usage is TRBJ1-2, with D possibly matching TRBD1 (5 bases). Trimming cost V 0 bases and J 4 bases, with 12 bases left between them. CDR1 and CDR2 (germline): KGHSH, LQKENI. CDR3 length: 15 residues. CDR3 sequence (DNA): TGTGCCAGCTCACCACCGGGACCCGACTTCTATGGCTACACCTTC. It is translated as CASSPPGPDFYGYTF.